This TCR beta chain was captured in a study of beta chain features in type 1 diabetes. Study-level background: No age, gender or cell yield differences were seen between patients and healthy donors. General observations from the study: Shortening of TCRB CDR3s, moderate but significant, appeared in all four CD4+ subsets of Type 1 diabetes patients. PCR might favor shorter templates, but any such skew would affect patients and controls equally.

This clone turned up a few times. What it binds is not known. cDNA synthesis used the whole RNA isolate, giving expressed TCRB sequences. Repertoires were generated with immunoSEQ multiplex PCR, while TCRdb's copy carries only in-frame clones and drops some. Of around 340,000 clones in the sample, around 9% were seen once. The CDR3 is made up of 11 amino acids. CDR1 is DFQATT, CDR2 SNEGSKA, per germline (reference sequence). Trimming left V 6 bases short and J 7 bases short, with 12 bases between. Sorting based on CD45RO/CCR7/CD25/CD127/CD95/CD27 separated CD4+ naive, central memory, regulatory and stem cell-like memory cells.

The clonotype originates from a man aged 30 to 45 with type 1 diabetes. J is TRBJ1-2 and V is TRBV20-1; no firm D call. The material sequenced was central memory CD4+ T cells from blood. This CDR3 reads CSAGGYGGYTF. In nucleotides, the CDR3 is TGCAGTGCCGGTGGTTACGGTGGCTACACCTTC.